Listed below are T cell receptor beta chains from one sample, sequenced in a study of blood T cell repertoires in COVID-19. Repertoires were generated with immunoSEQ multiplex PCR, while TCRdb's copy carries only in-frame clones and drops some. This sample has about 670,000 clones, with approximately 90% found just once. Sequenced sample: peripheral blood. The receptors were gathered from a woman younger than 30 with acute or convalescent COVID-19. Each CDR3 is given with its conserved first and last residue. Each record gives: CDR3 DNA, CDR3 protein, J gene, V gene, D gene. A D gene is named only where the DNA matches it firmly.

CDR3nt: TGTGCCAGCAGCTTAGAGAGATGGTCCTTATACGAGCAGTACTTC
CDR3aa: CASSLERWSLYEQYF
j_gene: TRBJ2-7
v_gene: TRBV11-2
d_gene: NA

CDR3nt: TGCAGCGCCGAACGGGACTATTCGCCCTACAATGAGCAGTTCTTC
CDR3aa: CSAERDYSPYNEQFF
j_gene: TRBJ2-1
v_gene: TRBV29-1
d_gene: TRBD2

CDR3nt: TGCAGTGCTAGTCCTTCAGGACAGGGAACCTATGGCTACACCTTC
CDR3aa: CSASPSGQGTYGYTF
j_gene: TRBJ1-2
v_gene: TRBV20-1
d_gene: TRBD1

CDR3nt: TGTGCCAGCAGCATATACGGGGGAAACAATCAGCCCCAGCATTTT
CDR3aa: CASSIYGGNNQPQHF
j_gene: TRBJ1-5
v_gene: TRBV28
d_gene: NA

CDR3nt: TGTGCCAGCAGTTCCCACAGGGAAGCCCCTAGGCAAACTAATGAAAAACTGTTTTTT
CDR3aa: CASSSHREAPRQTNEKLFF
j_gene: TRBJ1-4
v_gene: TRBV28
d_gene: NA

CDR3nt: TGTGCCAGCAGCGTAGGAACTGGGAGTGGCGGAAACACCATATATTTT
CDR3aa: CASSVGTGSGGNTIYF
j_gene: TRBJ1-3
v_gene: TRBV9
d_gene: NA

CDR3nt: TGTGCCAGCAGTCCGGGGTCTGGGGCCAACGTCCTGACTTTC
CDR3aa: CASSPGSGANVLTF
j_gene: TRBJ2-6
v_gene: TRBV27
d_gene: NA

CDR3nt: TGTGCCAGCTCACCTGTGGGGGGGTTGGCTATGTTCGGCTACACCTTC
CDR3aa: CASSPVGGLAMFGYTF
j_gene: TRBJ1-2
v_gene: TRBV18
d_gene: NA

CDR3nt: TGTGCCAGCAGCCCCACGGGGGGGCACGAGCAGTACTTC
CDR3aa: CASSPTGGHEQYF
j_gene: TRBJ2-7
v_gene: TRBV11-3
d_gene: TRBD2

CDR3nt: TGTGCCAGCAGGGGGGCTGACGGTAATATGAACACTGAAGCTTTCTTT
CDR3aa: CASRGADGNMNTEAFF
j_gene: TRBJ1-1
v_gene: TRBV28
d_gene: NA

CDR3nt: TGTGCCAGCAGCGCGGGACTAGCGGTGTACAATGAGCAGTTCTTC
CDR3aa: CASSAGLAVYNEQFF
j_gene: TRBJ2-1
v_gene: TRBV9
d_gene: TRBD2

CDR3nt: TGTGCCAGCAGCCACCCCGGACTAGCGGGGGTTACCGGGGAGCTGTTTTTT
CDR3aa: CASSHPGLAGVTGELFF
j_gene: TRBJ2-2
v_gene: TRBV4-2
d_gene: TRBD2

CDR3nt: TGCGCCAGCAGCTTGGGCCAGGGGAACTATGGCTACACCTTC
CDR3aa: CASSLGQGNYGYTF
j_gene: TRBJ1-2
v_gene: TRBV5-1
d_gene: NA

CDR3nt: TGTGCCAGCAGCAAGGTCCGGGGGGTGGGCGGTAATGAAAAACTGTTTTTT
CDR3aa: CASSKVRGVGGNEKLFF
j_gene: TRBJ1-4
v_gene: TRBV21-1
d_gene: NA

CDR3nt: TGTGCCAGCAGGTCCGTCTATGGCTACACCTTC
CDR3aa: CASRSVYGYTF
j_gene: TRBJ1-2
v_gene: TRBV12-3/TRBV12-4
d_gene: NA

CDR3nt: TGTGCCAGCAGCGTCCAGGACAGGGCCAGATTCGTCTCCTACAATGAGCAGTTCTTC
CDR3aa: CASSVQDRARFVSYNEQFF
j_gene: TRBJ2-1
v_gene: TRBV9
d_gene: TRBD1

CDR3nt: TGTGCCAGTAGTATAGCTTCGGGACAGGGGTACGAGCAGTACTTC
CDR3aa: CASSIASGQGYEQYF
j_gene: TRBJ2-7
v_gene: TRBV19
d_gene: TRBD1